The source of this TCR beta chain is a study of blood T cell repertoires in COVID-19. Study at large: Spain, Italy and the United States supplied samples that represented acute and convalescent COVID-19.

Per the authors' pipeline: From reference gene primer amplification, estimates of nucleated cell counts were derived. Repertoires were generated with immunoSEQ multiplex PCR, while TCRdb's copy carries only in-frame clones and drops some. That table gives V, J and clone size, and the DNA gave D and trimming. The data contain some 100,000 clones, 91% of them singletons. CDR1 is MGHDK and CDR2 is SYGVNS in the germline V gene. V was pared by 4 bases and J by 2 bases, with 1 base of the junction left unmatched. CDR3 length: 14 amino acids. The sequencing sample was made of peripheral blood. The chain links TRBV25-1 to TRBJ2-3; 9 bases agree with TRBD1. The origin of this receptor is a man aged 50 to 60 with acute or convalescent COVID-19. This CDR3 reads CASSGDRDTDTQYF. DNA of the CDR3: TGTGCCAGCAGTGGGGACAGGGACACAGATACGCAGTATTTT.